Below, 23 T cell receptor beta chains from the same sample are listed, as sequenced in a study of blood T cell repertoires in COVID-19 (dated by TCRdb to about 2020). Preparation of the library involved the immunoSEQ multiplex PCR assay. TCRdb limited this immuneACCESS table to in-frame rearrangements with V and J called. A share of clones is missing; checked studies link under half to unresolved V genes, and the rest is unexplained. The sample table holds fewer than 250,000 clones, of which about 93% were seen once. The top ten constitute over 0.65% of the sample. Specimen: peripheral blood. These TCRs come from a man aged 25 to 40 with COVID-19, enrolled during active disease.

The CDR3 bases are TGTGCCAGCAGAAACAGGGAGAGCAATCAGCCCCAGCATTTT. Translated: CASRNRESNQPQHF. The chain combines TRBV6-5 with TRBJ1-5; the D gene is possibly TRBD1 (6 bases). The V gene's germline CDR1 is MNHEY and CDR2 SVGAGI. V was trimmed by 6 bases and J by 1 base, leaving 10 bases between them. This CDR3 is built from 14 residues.

The rearrangement joins TRBV5-6 to TRBJ1-6, with TRBD1 identical over 8 bases. Germline CDR1 SGHDT, CDR2 YYEEEE. Unmatched junction bases numbered 11, after V lost 2 bases and J lost 4 bases. The CDR3 length is 18 residues. The CDR3 region has the DNA TGTGCCAGCAGCTTAAGCCGGACAGGGAACGTTTATAATTCACCCCTCCACTTT. Amino acid sequence: CASSLSRTGNVYNSPLHF.

The CDR3 DNA is TGCGCCAGCAGTGAGCCGGCTGGGCGGGGGAACACCGGGGAGCTGTTTTTT. Its translation: CASSEPAGRGNTGELFF. The chain is built from TRBV10-2 and TRBJ2-2; D may be TRBD2 (6 bases). CDR1 WSHSY and CDR2 SAAADI come from the germline V gene. The V end was cut by 2 bases, the J end by 1 base, with 14 bases between. There are 17 residues in the CDR3.

The J gene is TRBJ1-4, the V gene TRBV5-1, with TRBD1 matching over 7 bases. Germline V gene data show CDR1 as SGHRS and CDR2 as YFSETQ. This CDR3 spans 16 amino acids. Germline trimming cut 2 bases from V and 0 bases from J; bases unmatched to any gene: 4. DNA of the CDR3: TGCGCCAGCAGCTTAGGGACAGTAGCAACTAATGAAAAACTGTTTTTT. Its protein product is CASSLGTVATNEKLFF.

V and J are TRBV20-1 and TRBJ1-5, with D possibly matching TRBD1 (5 bases). The V end lost 3 bases, the J end lost 9 bases, and 9 bases lay between the germline ends. The CDR3 length is 11 residues. Germline lookup yields CDR1 DFQATT and CDR2 SNEGSKA (reference sequence). CDR3 sequence (DNA): TGCAGTGCTAGTTGGGGGGGGCCCCAGCATTTT. Its protein product is CSASWGGPQHF.

The chain joins TRBV3-1 (or the pseudogene TRBV3-2) to TRBJ1-5, with 7 bases lining up with TRBD1. Germline trimming cut 3 bases from V and 8 bases from J; bases unmatched to any gene: 7. Germline loops: CDR1 LGHDT, CDR2 YNNKEL (reference sequence). The CDR3 has 14 residues. The CDR3 spells CASSHDRVGEPQHF. DNA for the CDR3: TGTGCCAGCAGCCACGACAGGGTAGGAGAGCCCCAGCATTTT.

The chain couples TRBV9 to TRBJ1-2, with 7 bases aligning to TRBD1. The germline V gene has CDR1 SGDLS and CDR2 YYNGEE. The V and J ends lost 4 bases and 3 bases, in that order; junction bases with no gene match: 6. CDR3 length equals 14 residues. The CDR3 spells CASSTRQGHYGYTF. CDR3 DNA sequence: TGTGCCAGCAGCACTCGACAGGGACACTATGGCTACACCTTC.

The genes are TRBV2 and TRBJ1-1; 7 nucleotides align to TRBD1. The CDR3 sequence is 14 residues long. The germline gives CDR1 SNHLY, CDR2 FYNNEI. Trimming cost V 11 bases and J 4 bases; bases outside gene matches: 13. The CDR3 here is CAGHRGAVSTEAFF. CDR3 DNA sequence: TGTGCCGGTCACAGGGGAGCGGTCAGCACTGAAGCTTTCTTT.

V is TRBV7-9 and J is TRBJ1-1, with D maybe TRBD1 (5 bases). The V gene's germline CDR1 is SEHNR and CDR2 FQNEAQ (reference sequence). The CDR3 sequence is 14 residues long. Trimming pared 5 bases from V and 4 bases from J, leaving 14 bases between. CDR3 loop: CASSQTGGSTEAFF. The CDR3 DNA reads as TGTGCCAGCAGCCAAACCGGGGGGAGCACTGAAGCTTTCTTT.

This clone was counted between two and nine times. In DNA form, the CDR3 reads TGCAGCGTTGATGAGGAGGATGGCTATGGCTACACCTTC. This translates into CSVDEEDGYGYTF. The chain is built from TRBV29-1 and TRBJ1-2, with D uncertain. Germline values: CDR1 SQVTM, CDR2 ANQGSEA. Trimming cost V 3 bases and J 4 bases, with 12 bases left between them. The CDR3 spans 13 residues.

The chain employs TRBV19 and TRBJ2-7, with TRBD2 matching over 10 bases. Germline V gene data show CDR1 as LNHDA and CDR2 as SQIVND (reference sequence). This CDR3 is built from 15 residues. Trimming removed 3 bases from V and 9 bases from J; junction bases left unmatched: 11. The CDR3 DNA follows: TGTGCCAGTAGTATTACCCCTTCTAGCGGGGGACCGCAGTACTTC. Protein: CASSITPSSGGPQYF.

This chain uses TRBV3-1 (or the pseudogene TRBV3-2) with TRBJ1-1, with 7 bases fitting TRBD1. V gave up 1 base and J gave up 10 bases; unmatched junction bases: 15. CDR1 is LGHDT and CDR2 is YNNKEL in the germline V gene (reference sequence). The CDR3 totals 16 residues. Here the CDR3 DNA reads TGTGCCAGCAGCCAAGCGAAGGACAGGCTGTCCCTAGGAGCTTTCTTT. Protein: CASSQAKDRLSLGAFF.

The V and J genes are TRBV30 and TRBJ2-5; 8 bases line up with TRBD2. CDR3 length: 15 residues. Germline loops: CDR1 GTSNPN, CDR2 SVGIG (reference sequence). V lost 0 bases to trimming and J lost 3 bases; unmatched junction nucleotides: 6. The CDR3 here is CAWSVGTSGEETQYF. The CDR3, as DNA: TGTGCCTGGAGTGTAGGTACTAGCGGAGAAGAGACCCAGTACTTC. The complete variable domain, with remaining parts taken from reference TRBV30 and TRBJ2-5, reads SQTIHQWPATLVQPVGSPLSLECTVEGTSNPNLYWYRQAAGRGLQLLFYSVGIGQISSEVPQNLSASRPQDRQFILSSKKLLLSDSGFYLCAWSVGTSGEETQYFGPGTRLLVL.

The V call is TRBV24-1, the J call TRBJ2-3, with D unclear. The CDR3 extends over 13 amino acids. Germline CDR1 and CDR2: KGHDR and SFDVKD. V lost 9 bases and J lost 4, with 13 bases in between. CDR3 DNA sequence: TGTGCCACCCGGAGCTCCGGTGCAGATACGCAGTATTTT. This translates into CATRSSGADTQYF.

The V and J genes are TRBV3-1 (or the pseudogene TRBV3-2) and TRBJ1-3; the D gene is possibly TRBD1 (5 bases). With 2 bases removed from V and 0 bases from J, the gap between germline ends came to 11 bases. The CDR3 is 16 residues long. The germline gives CDR1 LGHDT, CDR2 YNNKEL (reference sequence). CDR3: CASSQIQDPSGNTIYF. Here the CDR3 DNA reads TGTGCCAGCAGCCAAATACAGGACCCCTCTGGAAACACCATATATTTT.

Concerning this clone: Other DNA sequences from this sample encode an identical CDR3 as well. The gene calls are TRBV7-9 and TRBJ1-1; D is ambiguous. V was pared by 2 bases and J by 0 bases, with 4 bases between. The CDR3 sequence is 13 residues long. Germline V gene data show CDR1 as SEHNR and CDR2 as FQNEAQ (reference sequence). The DNA of the CDR3 is TGTGCCAGCAGCTTAACAGTGAACACTGAAGCTTTCTTT. This gives the protein CASSLTVNTEAFF.

The V call is TRBV4-1, the J call TRBJ1-2; TRBD1 is a possible D gene (6 bases). The CDR3 runs to 13 residues. CDR1 MGHRA and CDR2 YSYEKL come from the germline V gene. The V gene lost 7 bases and the J gene lost 6 bases, with 15 bases spanning the gap. CDR3 in amino acids: CASNPAGGHGYTF. The CDR3 region has the DNA TGCGCCAGCAATCCTGCCGGGGGGCATGGCTACACCTTC.

The rearrangement links TRBV19 to TRBJ2-3; 11 nucleotides align to TRBD2. This CDR3 spans 17 amino acids. Germline trimming cut 3 bases from V and 2 bases from J; bases unmatched to any gene: 7. Germline CDR1 reads LNHDA; CDR2 reads SQIVND (reference sequence). As DNA, the CDR3 is TGTGCCAGTAGTATCCGGGCTAGCGGGGGGTCCACAGATACGCAGTATTTT. Protein: CASSIRASGGSTDTQYF.

CDR3: CASSPRQISGANVLTF. The CDR3 DNA reads as TGTGCCAGCAGCCCCCGACAGATCTCTGGGGCCAACGTCCTGACTTTC. The V and J genes are TRBV9 and TRBJ2-6; TRBD1 is a possible D gene (5 bases). This CDR3 is built from 16 residues. The V end lost 4 bases, the J end lost 0 bases, and 11 bases lay between the germline ends. Germline CDR1 and CDR2: SGDLS and YYNGEE.

The chain has TRBV24-1 and TRBJ1-3; D unclear. V lost 12 bases and J 11 bases, leaving 7 bases between the germline ends. Germline V gene sequence: CDR1 KGHDR, CDR2 SFDVKD. CDR3 length: 8 amino acids. Here the CDR3 reads CAPGPIYF. CDR3 nucleotide sequence: TGTGCCCCTGGCCCCATATATTTT.

J is TRBJ1-1 and V is TRBV3-1 (or the pseudogene TRBV3-2); D is ambiguous. CDR1 and CDR2 from the germline V gene are LGHDT and YNNKEL (reference sequence). V gave up 3 bases and J gave up 3 bases, with 5 bases separating them. CDR3 length: 12 residues. CDR3 amino acids: CASSHGDTEAFF. CDR3 bases: TGTGCCAGCAGCCATGGAGACACTGAAGCTTTCTTT.

V and J are TRBV2 and TRBJ2-2, with TRBD2 as a possible D gene (6 bases). The CDR3 extends over 15 amino acids. In germline, CDR1 is SNHLY, CDR2 FYNNEI. Trimming stripped 11 bases from V and 1 base from J, with 17 bases between. CDR3 nucleotide sequence: TGTGCCCTTCCCCTAGGGCGGGAGAACACCGGGGAGCTGTTTTTT. Protein product: CALPLGRENTGELFF.

The genes are TRBV7-3 and TRBJ2-2, with 7 nucleotides matching TRBD1. The CDR3 sequence is 17 residues long. Germline V gene data show CDR1 as SGHTA and CDR2 as FQGTGA. J gave up 3 bases and V 6 bases, and 13 bases lay outside the gene matches. The CDR3 protein is CASSPTFTGTDTGELFF. The DNA of the CDR3 is TGTGCCAGCAGTCCCACCTTTACCGGGACAGACACCGGGGAGCTGTTTTTT.